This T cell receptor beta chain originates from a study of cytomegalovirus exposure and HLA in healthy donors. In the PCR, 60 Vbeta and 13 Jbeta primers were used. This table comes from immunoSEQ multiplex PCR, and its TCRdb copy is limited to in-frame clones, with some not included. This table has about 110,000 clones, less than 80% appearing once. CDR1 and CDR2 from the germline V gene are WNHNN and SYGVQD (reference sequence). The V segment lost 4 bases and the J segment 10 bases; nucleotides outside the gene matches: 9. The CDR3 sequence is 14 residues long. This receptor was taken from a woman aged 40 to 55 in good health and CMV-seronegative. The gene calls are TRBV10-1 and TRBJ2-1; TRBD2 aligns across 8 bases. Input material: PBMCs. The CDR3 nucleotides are TGCGCCAGCAGTGGGACGTCCGGGAGGGTGGAGCAGTTCTTC. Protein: CASSGTSGRVEQFF.